The rows below give T cell receptor beta chains drawn from one sample of a study of cytomegalovirus exposure and HLA in healthy donors. TCRdb keeps only in-frame clones here, not all; method: immunoSEQ multiplex PCR. This sample has 100,000 to 150,000 clones, with around 75% found just once. The specimen was PBMCs. All receptors derive from a woman aged 45-60 years in good health and CMV-seronegative. Both conserved end residues are part of each CDR3. The order of the fields is J gene, V gene, D gene, CDR3 length, clone size, CDR3 protein, CDR3 DNA. A D gene is named only where the DNA matches it firmly. Size tells how often a clone was seen (once, few, many) or the class of an expanded clone, and some rows leave it out.

j_gene: TRBJ2-1; v_gene: TRBV28; d_gene: TRBD2; len: 16; abundance: .; CDR3aa: CASSPRGGNTYNEQFF; CDR3nt: TGTGCCAGCAGTCCCCGGGGGGGGAACACCTACAATGAGCAGTTCTTC
j_gene: TRBJ1-2; v_gene: TRBV2; d_gene: .; len: 13; abundance: .; CDR3aa: CASRPGALYGYTF; CDR3nt: TGTGCCAGCAGGCCGGGAGCCCTCTATGGCTACACCTTC
j_gene: TRBJ1-4; v_gene: TRBV5-6; d_gene: TRBD1; len: 12; abundance: .; CDR3aa: CASNSGGQGSSF; CDR3nt: TGTGCCAGCAACTCAGGAGGACAGGGGTCCTCTTTT
j_gene: TRBJ2-1; v_gene: TRBV4-3; d_gene: .; len: 14; abundance: .; CDR3aa: CASSQEAQYNEQFF; CDR3nt: TGCGCCAGCAGCCAAGAGGCCCAATACAATGAGCAGTTCTTC
j_gene: TRBJ1-2; v_gene: TRBV28; d_gene: TRBD1; len: 13; abundance: .; CDR3aa: CAVVPGQGSGYTF; CDR3nt: TGTGCCGTCGTACCGGGACAGGGTTCTGGCTACACCTTC
j_gene: TRBJ1-2; v_gene: TRBV19; d_gene: .; len: 12; abundance: .; CDR3aa: CASTGTTHGYTF; CDR3nt: TGTGCCAGTACCGGGACTACACATGGCTACACCTTC
j_gene: TRBJ1-3; v_gene: TRBV30; d_gene: TRBD1; len: 15; abundance: .; CDR3aa: CAWSAGGSSGNTIYF; CDR3nt: TGTGCCTGGAGTGCAGGGGGATCCTCTGGAAACACCATATATTTT
j_gene: TRBJ2-7; v_gene: TRBV7-9; d_gene: TRBD1; len: 14; abundance: .; CDR3aa: CASSYRQGGYEQYF; CDR3nt: TGTGCCAGCAGCTACAGACAGGGGGGCTACGAGCAGTACTTC
j_gene: TRBJ2-1; v_gene: TRBV4-3; d_gene: .; len: 15; abundance: few; CDR3aa: CASSPGLALRNEQFF; CDR3nt: TGCGCCAGCAGCCCGGGCCTAGCCCTTCGCAATGAGCAGTTCTTC
j_gene: TRBJ1-4; v_gene: TRBV19; d_gene: .; len: 12; abundance: .; CDR3aa: CASRSNSEKLFF; CDR3nt: TGTGCCAGTAGGTCCAACAGTGAAAAACTGTTTTTT
j_gene: TRBJ2-7; v_gene: TRBV7-8; d_gene: .; len: 15; abundance: few; CDR3aa: CASSFGRRETYEQYF; CDR3nt: TGTGCCAGCAGCTTTGGAAGGCGGGAAACCTACGAGCAGTACTTC
j_gene: TRBJ1-6; v_gene: TRBV28; d_gene: TRBD1; len: 15; abundance: .; CDR3aa: CASSAGTAYNSPLHF; CDR3nt: TGTGCCAGCAGTGCAGGGACAGCGTATAATTCACCCCTCCACTTT
j_gene: TRBJ2-7; v_gene: TRBV25-1; d_gene: .; len: 12; abundance: .; CDR3aa: CASSGHLYEQYF; CDR3nt: TGTGCCAGCAGTGGACATCTCTACGAGCAGTACTTC
j_gene: TRBJ1-1; v_gene: TRBV6-4; d_gene: .; len: 14; abundance: .; CDR3aa: CASSDGHPNTEAFF; CDR3nt: TGTGCCAGCAGTGATGGACACCCGAACACTGAAGCTTTCTTT
j_gene: TRBJ2-1; v_gene: TRBV6-1; d_gene: TRBD2; len: 16; abundance: .; CDR3aa: CASSEAWTSVYNEQFF; CDR3nt: TGTGCCAGCAGTGAAGCATGGACTAGCGTCTACAATGAGCAGTTCTTC
j_gene: TRBJ2-2; v_gene: TRBV7-2; d_gene: TRBD2; len: 19; abundance: .; CDR3aa: CASSSNGLAGVENTGELFF; CDR3nt: TGTGCCAGCAGCTCTAACGGACTAGCGGGAGTGGAAAACACCGGGGAGCTGTTTTTT
j_gene: TRBJ2-5; v_gene: TRBV5-1; d_gene: TRBD2; len: 15; abundance: .; CDR3aa: CASSLLLAEVETQYF; CDR3nt: TGCGCCAGCAGCTTGTTACTAGCGGAGGTAGAGACCCAGTACTTC
j_gene: TRBJ2-7; v_gene: TRBV11-2; d_gene: TRBD1; len: 16; abundance: few; CDR3aa: CASSSSGKDRWYEQYF; CDR3nt: TGTGCCAGCAGCTCATCGGGGAAGGACAGGTGGTACGAGCAGTACTTC
j_gene: TRBJ2-7; v_gene: TRBV13; d_gene: .; len: 13; abundance: .; CDR3aa: CASSLDRTYEQYF; CDR3nt: TGTGCCAGCAGCTTAGACAGAACCTACGAGCAGTACTTC
j_gene: TRBJ2-7; v_gene: TRBV9; d_gene: TRBD2; len: 14; abundance: .; CDR3aa: CASSVSSGSPEQYF; CDR3nt: TGTGCCAGCAGCGTAAGCAGCGGGAGTCCCGAGCAGTACTTC
j_gene: TRBJ2-2; v_gene: TRBV18; d_gene: .; len: 15; abundance: .; CDR3aa: CASSPDRRNTGELFF; CDR3nt: TGTGCCAGCTCACCCGACAGGCGAAACACCGGGGAGCTGTTTTTT
j_gene: TRBJ2-5; v_gene: TRBV6-5; d_gene: .; len: 12; abundance: .; CDR3aa: CATGRGGETQYF; CDR3nt: TGTGCTACCGGCAGGGGTGGAGAGACCCAGTACTTC
j_gene: TRBJ1-1; v_gene: TRBV28; d_gene: .; len: 14; abundance: .; CDR3aa: CASRSQGMNTEAFF; CDR3nt: TGTGCCAGCAGAAGTCAGGGAATGAACACTGAAGCTTTCTTT
j_gene: TRBJ1-2; v_gene: TRBV27; d_gene: TRBD1; len: 13; abundance: once; CDR3aa: CASSLTGSYGYTF; CDR3nt: TGTGCCAGCAGTCTGACAGGGTCCTATGGCTACACCTTC
j_gene: TRBJ2-2; v_gene: TRBV28; d_gene: .; len: 14; abundance: .; CDR3aa: CASSSRGGSGELFF; CDR3nt: TGTGCCAGCAGTTCCCGGGGTGGCTCCGGGGAGCTGTTTTTT
j_gene: TRBJ2-1; v_gene: TRBV4-2; d_gene: TRBD2; len: 16; abundance: .; CDR3aa: CASSQETSDWGNEQFF; CDR3nt: TGTGCCAGCAGCCAGGAGACTAGCGATTGGGGGAATGAGCAGTTCTTC
j_gene: TRBJ1-1; v_gene: TRBV5-8; d_gene: TRBD1; len: 14; abundance: .; CDR3aa: CASSQDRVAAEAFF; CDR3nt: TGTGCCAGCAGCCAGGACAGGGTAGCAGCTGAAGCTTTCTTT
j_gene: TRBJ1-2; v_gene: TRBV29-1; d_gene: .; len: 11; abundance: .; CDR3aa: CSVEDRGSYTF; CDR3nt: TGCAGCGTTGAAGATCGGGGTAGCTACACCTTC
j_gene: TRBJ2-7; v_gene: TRBV6-5; d_gene: .; len: 13; abundance: .; CDR3aa: CASSYSGYYEQYF; CDR3nt: TGTGCCAGCAGTTACAGCGGCTACTACGAGCAGTACTTC
j_gene: TRBJ2-7; v_gene: TRBV9; d_gene: TRBD2; len: 15; abundance: .; CDR3aa: CASSVGFSGSYEQYF; CDR3nt: TGTGCCAGCAGCGTAGGGTTTAGCGGGAGCTACGAGCAGTACTTC
j_gene: TRBJ2-7; v_gene: TRBV4-3; d_gene: TRBD2; len: 14; abundance: .; CDR3aa: CASSHTRTSGEQYF; CDR3nt: TGCGCCAGCAGCCATACCCGGACTAGCGGCGAGCAGTACTTC
j_gene: TRBJ2-3; v_gene: TRBV19; d_gene: .; len: 16; abundance: .; CDR3aa: CATGDAHSSSTDTQYF; CDR3nt: TGTGCCACAGGGGACGCGCACAGCTCCTCCACAGATACGCAGTATTTT
j_gene: TRBJ2-5; v_gene: TRBV10-3; d_gene: TRBD1; len: 13; abundance: .; CDR3aa: CAARRQGAETQYF; CDR3nt: TGTGCCGCGCGCCGCCAGGGGGCAGAGACCCAGTACTTC
j_gene: TRBJ2-2; v_gene: TRBV18; d_gene: .; len: 15; abundance: .; CDR3aa: CASSPPVSGLGELFF; CDR3nt: TGTGCCAGCTCACCACCGGTGTCAGGGCTCGGGGAGCTGTTTTTT
j_gene: TRBJ2-2; v_gene: TRBV7-9; d_gene: TRBD1; len: 15; abundance: .; CDR3aa: CASSLVTGDTGELFF; CDR3nt: TGTGCCAGCAGCTTAGTCACAGGGGACACCGGGGAGCTGTTTTTT
j_gene: TRBJ2-5; v_gene: TRBV5-1; d_gene: TRBD2; len: 15; abundance: .; CDR3aa: CASSLGGLAGETQYF; CDR3nt: TGCGCCAGCAGCTTGGGGGGACTAGCGGGAGAGACCCAGTACTTC
j_gene: TRBJ2-7; v_gene: TRBV6-6; d_gene: TRBD2; len: 13; abundance: .; CDR3aa: CAVRLAGRIEQYF; CDR3nt: TGTGCCGTGCGACTAGCGGGACGTATCGAGCAGTACTTC
j_gene: TRBJ2-7; v_gene: TRBV7-9; d_gene: .; len: 14; abundance: .; CDR3aa: CASSLRDNSYEQYF; CDR3nt: TGTGCCAGCAGCCTAAGGGACAACTCCTACGAGCAGTACTTC
j_gene: TRBJ1-2; v_gene: TRBV10-3; d_gene: .; len: 13; abundance: .; CDR3aa: CAISEGGAYGYTF; CDR3nt: TGTGCCATCAGTGAGGGGGGGGCCTATGGCTACACCTTC
j_gene: TRBJ2-2; v_gene: TRBV4-2; d_gene: .; len: 15; abundance: .; CDR3aa: CASSQEGLNTGELFF; CDR3nt: TGTGCCAGCAGCCAAGAGGGCTTGAACACCGGGGAGCTGTTTTTT
j_gene: TRBJ2-5; v_gene: TRBV28; d_gene: TRBD2; len: 21; abundance: .; CDR3aa: CASSPLTSPGLAGGPLETQYF; CDR3nt: TGTGCCAGCAGTCCGTTGACCTCACCGGGACTAGCGGGAGGGCCCTTGGAGACCCAGTACTTC
j_gene: TRBJ2-1; v_gene: TRBV5-1; d_gene: .; len: 12; abundance: .; CDR3aa: CASSPEGLAQFF; CDR3nt: TGCGCCAGCAGCCCGGAGGGTCTAGCGCAGTTCTTC